What follows is one TCR beta chain and its context. The antigen remains undetermined. The data stem from a study of T-cell memory formation after mild COVID-19. Points from the study as a whole: Contracting CD8+ clones were enriched in EMRA, CD4+ mainly in CM and EM. From day 15 to 85, contracting clones were balanced between CD4 and CD8, whereas later expanders leaned toward CD4+.

TCRdb redid the calling of the 5' RACE reads with MiXCR, one entry per CDR3 protein. The repertoire has 470,000 or so distinct CDR3 sequences, approximately 18% of them found once; the top ten carry roughly 12%. With 6 bases clipped from V and 4 bases from J, the junction kept 6 bases outside the gene matches. This CDR3 region has 15 residues. Germline CDR1 reads KGHDR; CDR2 reads SFDVKD. The receptor was derived from an adult woman who had mild COVID-19 (a few samples of this study predate the infection). Cell type and time point are not known. This chain links TRBV24-1 with TRBJ2-2, with 8 bases fitting TRBD1. Material: PBMCs or a T cell subset sorted from them (not recorded which). CDR3 DNA: TGTGCCACCAGTACCCGGACAGGGCTCACCGGGGAGCTGTTTTTT. This sequence encodes CATSTRTGLTGELFF.